The 6 T cell receptor beta chains below come from one sample, sequenced in a study of naive and memory T cell subsets. Study findings and constraints: Naive repertoires, especially CD8, held a few larger clonotypes, possibly memory cells re-expressing CD45RA.

Two oligonucleotides, mixed equimolar, formed the beta constant-region primer covering TRBC1 and TRBC2. The ligated cDNA underwent four PCR rounds using SP2 and nested alpha and beta constant-region primers. Via MiXCR, TCRdb re-called the UMI-ligation and nested PCR reads, giving one row per CDR3 protein. The sample contains about 100,000 distinct CDR3 sequences, about 14% of which appear only once. Their antigens are not known. The source material was naive CD8+ T cells from blood. These receptor sequences come from a human donor in good health.

The rearrangement links TRBV28 to TRBJ2-7; tentative D call: TRBD1 (6 bases). There are 16 residues in the CDR3. With 6 bases removed from V and 2 bases from J, the gap between germline ends came to 20 bases. CDR1 is MDHEN and CDR2 is SYDVKM in the germline V gene. The CDR3 nucleotides read TGTGCCAGCAGCCCCCTAGATGAGGACAGCACCTACGAGCAGTACTTC. Translated, it gives CASSPLDEDSTYEQYF.

This clonotype was seen only a few times. The chain uses TRBV9 and TRBJ2-3, with D perhaps TRBD1 (7 bases). V dropped 4 bases and J dropped 6 bases, with 15 bases sitting between them. There are 14 residues in the CDR3. Germline V gene data show CDR1 as SGDLS and CDR2 as YYNGEE. The CDR3 loop reads CASSPPRGRDTQYF. The CDR3 coding sequence is TGTGCCAGCAGCCCCCCCAGGGGGAGGGATACGCAGTATTTT.

In this sample, this clonotype turned up many times. The V call is TRBV10-3, the J call TRBJ2-7, with unresolved D. Trimming pared 2 bases from V and 1 base from J, leaving 6 bases between. In germline, CDR1 is ENHRY, CDR2 SYGVKD. This CDR3 has 13 amino acids. CDR3 in amino acids: CAISEAFSYEQYF. CDR3 DNA sequence: TGTGCCATCAGTGAGGCGTTTTCCTACGAGCAGTACTTC.

The rearrangement uses TRBV19 and TRBJ2-1, with D uncertain. Per the germline V gene, CDR1 is LNHDA and CDR2 is SQIVND (reference sequence). This CDR3 is built from 14 residues. V was pared by 6 bases and J by 1 base, with 10 bases between. The chain's CDR3 is CASSTRGSYNEQFF. CDR3 in DNA: TGTGCCAGTAGCACCAGAGGTTCCTACAATGAGCAGTTCTTC.

V gene TRBV7-9 combines with J gene TRBJ2-3; tentatively, D is TRBD1 (5 bases). The germline gives CDR1 SEHNR, CDR2 FQNEAQ (reference sequence). This CDR3 is built from 15 residues. Trimming shortened V by 2 bases and J by 3 bases, and 12 bases separated the two germline ends. CDR3 nucleotides: TGTGCCAGCAGCTTACAGGGCTCGTCGACAGATACGCAGTATTTT. Translating it yields CASSLQGSSTDTQYF.

At least ten counts were recorded for this clonotype. This CDR3 reads CASSAGTYEQYF. Here the CDR3 DNA reads TGTGCCAGCAGCGCCGGGACTTACGAGCAGTACTTC. The rearrangement links TRBV7-9 to TRBJ2-7, with D possibly being TRBD2 (6 bases). The V gene lost 5 bases and the J gene lost 4 bases, with 9 bases spanning the gap. The CDR3 loop spans 12 amino acids. From germline, CDR1 is SEHNR and CDR2 FQNEAQ (reference sequence).